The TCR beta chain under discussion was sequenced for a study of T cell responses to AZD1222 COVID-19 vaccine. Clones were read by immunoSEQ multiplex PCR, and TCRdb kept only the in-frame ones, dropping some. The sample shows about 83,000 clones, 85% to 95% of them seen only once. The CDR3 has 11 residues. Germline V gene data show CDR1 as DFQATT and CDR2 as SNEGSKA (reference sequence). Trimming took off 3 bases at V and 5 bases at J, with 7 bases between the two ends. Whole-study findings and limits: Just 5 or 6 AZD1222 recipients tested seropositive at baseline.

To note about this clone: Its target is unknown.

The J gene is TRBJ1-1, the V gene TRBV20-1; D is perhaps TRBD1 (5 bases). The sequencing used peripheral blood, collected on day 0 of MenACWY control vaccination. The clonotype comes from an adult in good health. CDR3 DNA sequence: TGCAGTGCTAGTGAGGGGACTGAAGCTTTCTTT. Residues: CSASEGTEAFF.